The rows below give T cell receptor beta chains drawn from one sample of a study of chemoradiotherapy in HPV16-positive cancers. The data were produced by immunoSEQ multiplex PCR, yet TCRdb's version contains in-frame clones alone and is incomplete. The repertoire holds tens of thousands of clones, approximately 90% seen once, with approximately 2.8% in the top ten. Sequencing used blood, obtained from a patient who underwent chemoradiotherapy. The receptors here all came from a human donor with HPV-associated anogenital cancer. CDR3s include the opening cysteine and the closing phenylalanine or tryptophan. D genes are given only for firm matches. Only some rows state a clone size, as once, few, many or a class for expanded clones.

J,size,V,D,CDR3,DNA
TRBJ2-5,NA,TRBV28,TRBD1,CASSPGTAYLQETQYF,TGTGCCAGCAGTCCCGGGACAGCCTACCTCCAAGAGACCCAGTACTTC
TRBJ2-6,NA,TRBV5-5,NA,CASSLEGFSGANVLTF,TGTGCCAGCAGCTTGGAGGGATTCTCTGGGGCCAACGTCCTGACTTTC
TRBJ1-4,NA,TRBV4-3,NA,CASSQKGRGTNEKLFF,TGCGCCAGCAGCCAAAAGGGGAGGGGAACTAATGAAAAACTGTTTTTT
TRBJ2-7,NA,TRBV19,TRBD1,CASSIGSTGYKQYF,TGTGCCAGTAGTATAGGGTCGACAGGGTACAAGCAGTACTTC
TRBJ2-2,NA,TRBV4-2,NA,CASSPQPFNTGELFF,TGTGCCAGCAGCCCGCAGCCTTTCAACACCGGGGAGCTGTTTTTT
TRBJ2-2,once,TRBV30,NA,CAGFGLSGELFF,TGTGCCGGGTTTGGGCTGTCCGGGGAGCTGTTTTTT
TRBJ1-1,NA,TRBV2,TRBD1,CASSEGTGRTEAFF,TGTGCCAGCAGTGAAGGGACAGGGAGGACTGAAGCTTTCTTT
TRBJ2-2,NA,TRBV11-3,NA,CASQEQRGELFF,TGTGCATCGCAGGAGCAAAGAGGGGAGCTGTTTTTC
TRBJ1-2,NA,TRBV18,NA,CASSPPAGVNYGYTF,TGTGCCAGCTCACCACCGGCAGGGGTTAACTATGGCTACACCTTC
TRBJ1-6,NA,TRBV6-1,NA,CATQRAVYNSPLHF,TGTGCCACCCAGAGGGCAGTTTATAATTCACCCCTCCACTTT
TRBJ2-3,NA,TRBV12-5,NA,CASGLTGADTQYF,TGTGCTAGTGGTTTGACAGGAGCAGATACGCAGTATTTT
TRBJ2-5,NA,TRBV21-1,NA,CASSKDPEGPGETQYF,TGTGCCAGCAGCAAAGACCCGGAGGGCCCCGGGGAGACCCAGTACTTC
TRBJ1-2,NA,TRBV4-1,NA,CASSHAGTTDYGYTF,TGCGCCAGCAGCCACGCGGGCACAACCGATTATGGCTACACCTTC
TRBJ2-3,NA,TRBV9,NA,CASSVTQSTDTQYF,TGTGCCAGCAGCGTAACACAGTCCACAGATACGCAGTATTTT
TRBJ2-7,NA,TRBV5-8,NA,CAHGNDRGLSSYEQYF,TGTGCCCACGGAAACGATCGGGGCCTAAGCTCCTACGAGCAGTACTTC
TRBJ1-1,NA,TRBV5-6,NA,CASKFTGRPEAFF,TGTGCCAGCAAATTCACAGGGAGACCTGAAGCTTTCTTT
TRBJ1-2,NA,TRBV30,NA,CAWSVQGFGSF,TGTGCCTGGAGTGTCCAGGGTTTCGGCTCCTTC
TRBJ1-5,NA,TRBV10-3,TRBD1,CAISVRQGDQPQHF,TGTGCCATCAGTGTAAGACAGGGAGATCAGCCCCAGCATTTT
TRBJ1-2,NA,TRBV29-1,NA,CSADAGLANYGYTF,TGCAGCGCGGACGCGGGGTTAGCTAACTATGGCTACACCTTC
TRBJ1-2,NA,TRBV5-4,NA,CAIGKGISDSAHTF,TGTGCCATCGGCAAGGGGATAAGTGATTCGGCCCACACCTTC
TRBJ2-6,NA,TRBV7-2,NA,CASSPPPTNVLTF,TGTGCCAGCAGCCCCCCCCCAACCAACGTCCTGACTTTC
TRBJ2-1,NA,TRBV18,TRBD2,CASHKSGSSGGHNEQFF,TGTGCCAGCCATAAGTCGGGTTCTAGCGGGGGCCACAATGAGCAGTTCTTC
TRBJ1-3,NA,TRBV27,NA,CAIRTGSSGNTIYF,TGTGCCATCCGAACAGGGAGCTCTGGAAACACCATATATTTT
TRBJ1-1,few,TRBV30,NA,CAWSVDVNTEAFF,TGTGCCTGGAGTGTAGATGTGAACACTGAAGCTTTCTTT
TRBJ1-6,NA,TRBV11-3,NA,CASSFGQNNSPLHF,TGTGCCAGCAGCTTCGGACAGAATAATTCACCCCTCCACTTT
TRBJ2-7,once,TRBV29-1,NA,CSVEQTVPYEQYF,TGCAGCGTTGAACAAACAGTTCCCTACGAGCAGTACTTC
TRBJ2-1,NA,TRBV15,TRBD2,CATSSLLAENEQFF,TGTGCCACCAGCAGCCTACTAGCGGAGAATGAGCAGTTCTTC
TRBJ2-7,NA,TRBV2,NA,CASSGAGPEQYF,TGTGCCAGCAGTGGGGCAGGGCCCGAGCAGTACTTC